This T cell receptor (beta chain) was recorded in a study of blood T cell repertoires in COVID-19. Study at large: Researchers got acute and convalescent COVID-19 samples from the United States, Italy and Spain. T cells, B-cell-depleted T cells, or PBMCs provided the cDNA or gDNA that served as material.

In the authors' workflow: By means of reference gene primer amplification, nucleated cell counts were estimated. TCRdb keeps only in-frame clones here, not all; method: immunoSEQ multiplex PCR. The V and J calls and the clone size are those of that table, but D and trimming were determined from the DNA. This table has around 95,000 clones, roughly 80% appearing once. This clone showed up just a few times. The TCR originated in an elderly woman with acute or convalescent COVID-19. The sample consisted of peripheral blood.

The CDR3 DNA follows: TGTGCCAGCAGCGACGACACAAACAATGAGCAGTTCTTC. It encodes CASSDDTNNEQFF. V gene TRBV6-2 or TRBV6-3 combines with J gene TRBJ2-1; D is undetermined. From germline, CDR1 is MNHEY and CDR2 SVGEGT. The CDR3 contains 13 residues. The V and J ends lost 6 bases and 5 bases respectively, with 11 bases between them.